This T cell receptor beta chain was recorded in a study of blood T cells in healthy people across ages. Primed by a sample-barcoded 5' primer and a J-beta primer mix, a second PCR proceeded for roughly 7 to 11 cycles. Carrying 12 random nucleotides, a template-switch adaptor labeled each individual cDNA molecule. TCRdb re-called the 5' RACE reads with MiXCR, one entry per CDR3 protein. The sample consists of about 1.6 million distinct CDR3 sequences, around 35% of them appearing once. Only one count was recorded for this clonotype. Its antigen remains unknown. The CDR3 extends over 14 amino acids. General study results and limits: A greater number of naive CD4+ cells and higher diversity distinguished long-lived donors from aged donors. Naive T cell percentage showed a strong correlation with TCR beta diversity. Researchers judged that diversity estimates from one million T cells fell short of true values.

The receptor was derived from a woman aged 25-40 years in good health. The sequenced sample was blood. The rearrangement joins TRBV12-3 or TRBV12-4 to TRBJ2-5, with a weak D call TRBD1 (6 bases). The DNA end lines up better with TRBJ2-7; the J call may be wrong. The CDR3 sequence: CASRDSGTRSEQYF. CDR3 nucleotides: TGTGCCAGCAGGGATTCCGGGACAAGAAGCGAGCAGTACTTC.